This T cell receptor beta chain stems from a study of T cell responses to AZD1222 COVID-19 vaccine. Study information: Researchers grouped second doses given at about 4 or about 12 weeks into one pool.

Overall study findings and caveats: Reportedly, nearly half the spike-specific TCRs target unmutated variant regions. Breadth and depth of Spike-specific TCRs rose after two AZD1222 doses.

The repertoire was sequenced with immunoSEQ multiplex PCR; TCRdb's copy has only in-frame clones and lacks some. The sample consists of over 110,000 clones, about 92% of them appearing once. Note on this clone: No antigen is known for it.

This clonotype originated in an adult in good health. This specimen was peripheral blood, taken on day 0 of AZD1222 vaccination.

The CDR3 is CARGGLAGSHSYEQYF. The CDR3 DNA reads as TGTGCCAGGGGGGGACTAGCGGGTTCTCACTCCTACGAGCAGTACTTC. The chain employs TRBV7-3 and TRBJ2-7; TRBD2 matches at 12 bases. The ends lost 9 bases at V and 0 bases at J; junction bases unmatched: 9. The CDR3 spans 16 residues. Germline lookup yields CDR1 SGHTA and CDR2 FQGTGA. Full variable domain (rest looked up from reference TRBV7-3 and TRBJ2-7): GAGVSQTPSNKVTEKGKYVELRCDPISGHTALYWYRQSLGQGPEFLIYFQGTGAADDSGLPNDRFFAVRPEGSVSTLKIQRTERGDSAVYLCARGGLAGSHSYEQYFGPGTRLTVT.